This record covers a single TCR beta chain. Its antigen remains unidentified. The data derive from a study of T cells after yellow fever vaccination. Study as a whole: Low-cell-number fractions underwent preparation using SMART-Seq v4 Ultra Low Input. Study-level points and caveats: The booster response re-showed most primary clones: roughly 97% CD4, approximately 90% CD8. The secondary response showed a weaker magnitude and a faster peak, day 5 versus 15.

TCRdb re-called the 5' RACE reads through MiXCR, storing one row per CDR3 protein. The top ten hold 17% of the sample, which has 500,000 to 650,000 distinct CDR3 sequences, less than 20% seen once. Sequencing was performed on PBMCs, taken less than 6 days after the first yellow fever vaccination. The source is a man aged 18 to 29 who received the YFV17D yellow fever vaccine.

For the CDR3, the DNA is TGTGCCAGCAGGGGAACAGGGACGGGGAATGAAAAACTGTTTTTT. It encodes CASRGTGTGNEKLFF. This chain uses TRBV6-1 with TRBJ1-4; D perhaps matches TRBD1 (6 bases). This CDR3 has 15 amino acids. The germline V and J ends were trimmed by 6 bases and 5 bases, with 16 bases remaining between them. Per germline, CDR1 MNHNS and CDR2 SASEGT.